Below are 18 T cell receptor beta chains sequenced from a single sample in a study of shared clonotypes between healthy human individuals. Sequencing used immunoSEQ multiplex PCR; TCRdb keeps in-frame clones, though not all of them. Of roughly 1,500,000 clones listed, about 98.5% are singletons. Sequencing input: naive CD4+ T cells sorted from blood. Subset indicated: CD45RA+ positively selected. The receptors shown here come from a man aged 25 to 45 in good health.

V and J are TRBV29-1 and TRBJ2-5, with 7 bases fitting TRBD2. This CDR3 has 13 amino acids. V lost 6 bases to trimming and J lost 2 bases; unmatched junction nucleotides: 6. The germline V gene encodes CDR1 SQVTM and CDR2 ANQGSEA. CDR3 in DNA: TGCAGCGTGCTACTAGCGCTACAAGAGACCCAGTACTTC. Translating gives CSVLLALQETQYF.

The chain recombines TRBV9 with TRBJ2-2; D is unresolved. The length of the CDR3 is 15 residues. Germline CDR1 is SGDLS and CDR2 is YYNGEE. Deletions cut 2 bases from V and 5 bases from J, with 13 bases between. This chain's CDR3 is CASSVRDTPTGELFF. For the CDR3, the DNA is TGTGCCAGCAGCGTCCGTGACACACCAACCGGGGAGCTGTTTTTT.

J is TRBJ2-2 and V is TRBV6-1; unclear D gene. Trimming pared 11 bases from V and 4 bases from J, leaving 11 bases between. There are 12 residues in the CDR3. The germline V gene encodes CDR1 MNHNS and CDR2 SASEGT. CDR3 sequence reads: CALGWVTGELFF. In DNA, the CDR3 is TGTGCCCTTGGGTGGGTCACCGGGGAGCTGTTTTTT.

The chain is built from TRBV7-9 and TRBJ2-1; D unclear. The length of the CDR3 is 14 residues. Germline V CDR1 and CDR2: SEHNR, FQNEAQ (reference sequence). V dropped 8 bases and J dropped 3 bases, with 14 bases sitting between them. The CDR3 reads CASGDDRVYNEQFF. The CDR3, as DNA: TGTGCCAGCGGCGACGATAGGGTCTACAATGAGCAGTTCTTC.

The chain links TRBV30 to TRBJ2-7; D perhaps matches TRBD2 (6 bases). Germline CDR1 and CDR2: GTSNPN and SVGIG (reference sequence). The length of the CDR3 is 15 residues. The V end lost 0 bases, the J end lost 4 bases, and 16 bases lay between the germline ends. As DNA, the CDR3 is TGTGCCTGGAGTGTGGTAGGAGGGCGGAGGTACGAGCAGTACTTC. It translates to CAWSVVGGRRYEQYF.

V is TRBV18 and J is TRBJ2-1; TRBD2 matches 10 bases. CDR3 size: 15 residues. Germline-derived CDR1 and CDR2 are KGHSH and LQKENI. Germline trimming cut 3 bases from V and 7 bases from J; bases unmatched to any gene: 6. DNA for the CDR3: TGTGCCAGCTCACCTACTAGCGGGATAAGGAATGAGCAGTTCTTC. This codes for CASSPTSGIRNEQFF.

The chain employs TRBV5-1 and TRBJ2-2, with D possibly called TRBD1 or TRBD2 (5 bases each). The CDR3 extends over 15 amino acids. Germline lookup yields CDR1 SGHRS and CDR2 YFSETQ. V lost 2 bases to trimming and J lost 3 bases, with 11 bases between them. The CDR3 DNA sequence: TGCGCCAGCAGCTTAATGCGAGGGGACACCGGGGAGCTGTTTTTT. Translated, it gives CASSLMRGDTGELFF.

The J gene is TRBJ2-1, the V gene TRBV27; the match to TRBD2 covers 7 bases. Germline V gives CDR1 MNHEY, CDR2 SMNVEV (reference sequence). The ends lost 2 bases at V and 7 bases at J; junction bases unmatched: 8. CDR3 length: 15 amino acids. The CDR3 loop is CASSLSRLANNEQFF. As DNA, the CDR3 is TGTGCCAGCAGTTTAAGCCGACTAGCCAATAATGAGCAGTTCTTC.

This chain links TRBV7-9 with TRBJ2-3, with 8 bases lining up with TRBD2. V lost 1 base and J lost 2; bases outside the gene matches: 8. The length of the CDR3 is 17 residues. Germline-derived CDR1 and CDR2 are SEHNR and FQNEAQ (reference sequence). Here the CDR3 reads CASSLVSAGAFTDTQYF. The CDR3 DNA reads TGTGCCAGCAGCTTAGTATCAGCGGGAGCTTTCACAGATACGCAGTATTTT.

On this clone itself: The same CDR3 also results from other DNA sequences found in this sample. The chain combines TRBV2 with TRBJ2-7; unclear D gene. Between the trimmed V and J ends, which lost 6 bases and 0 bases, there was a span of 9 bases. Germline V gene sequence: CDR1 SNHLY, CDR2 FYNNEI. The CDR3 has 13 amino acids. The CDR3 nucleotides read TGTGCCAGCAGCTCCGGCTCCTCCTACGAGCAGTACTTC. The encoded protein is CASSSGSSYEQYF.

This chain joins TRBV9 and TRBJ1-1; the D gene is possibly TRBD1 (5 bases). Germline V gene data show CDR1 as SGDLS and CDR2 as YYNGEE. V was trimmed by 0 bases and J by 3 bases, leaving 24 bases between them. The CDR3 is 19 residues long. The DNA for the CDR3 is TGTGCCAGCAGCGTAGTTGACCACAGGAGTTTATCGGGCTACACTGAAGCTTTCTTT. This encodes CASSVVDHRSLSGYTEAFF.

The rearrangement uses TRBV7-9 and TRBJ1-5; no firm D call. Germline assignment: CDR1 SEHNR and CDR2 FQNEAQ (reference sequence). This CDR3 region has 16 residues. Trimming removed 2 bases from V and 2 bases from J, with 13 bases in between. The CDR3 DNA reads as TGTGCCAGCAGCTTATCGGGGAATTTTGGCAATCAGCCCCAGCATTTT. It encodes CASSLSGNFGNQPQHF.

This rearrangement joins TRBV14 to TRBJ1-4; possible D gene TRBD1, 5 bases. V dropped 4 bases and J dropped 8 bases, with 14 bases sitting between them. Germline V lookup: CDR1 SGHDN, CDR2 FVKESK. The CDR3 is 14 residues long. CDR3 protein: CASSRGPWPEKLFF. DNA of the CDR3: TGTGCCAGCAGCCGGGGACCGTGGCCGGAAAAACTGTTTTTT. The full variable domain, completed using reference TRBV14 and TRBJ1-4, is EAGVTQFPSHSVIEKGQTVTLRCDPISGHDNLYWYRRVMGKEIKFLLHFVKESKQDESGMPNNRFLAERTGGTYSTLKVQPAELEDSGVYFCASSRGPWPEKLFFGSGTQLSVL.

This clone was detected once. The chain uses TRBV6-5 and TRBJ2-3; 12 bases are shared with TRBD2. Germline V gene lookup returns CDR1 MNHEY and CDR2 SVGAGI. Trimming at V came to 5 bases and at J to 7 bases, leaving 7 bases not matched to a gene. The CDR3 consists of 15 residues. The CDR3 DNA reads TGTGCCAGCAGTGGAACGACTAGCGGGAGTAATACGCAGTATTTT. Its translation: CASSGTTSGSNTQYF.

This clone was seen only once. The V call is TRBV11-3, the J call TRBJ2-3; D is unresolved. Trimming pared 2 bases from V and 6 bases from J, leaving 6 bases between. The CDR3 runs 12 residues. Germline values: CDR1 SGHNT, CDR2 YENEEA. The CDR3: CASSLPKDTQYF. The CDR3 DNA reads TGTGCCAGCAGCTTACCAAAGGATACGCAGTATTTT.

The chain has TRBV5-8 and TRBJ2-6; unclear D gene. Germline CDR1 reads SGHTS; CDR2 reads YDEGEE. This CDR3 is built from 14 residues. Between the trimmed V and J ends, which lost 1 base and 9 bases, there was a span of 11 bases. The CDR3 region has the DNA TGTGCCAGCAGCTTGCCTTTCTTGGGCAACGTCCTGACTTTC. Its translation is CASSLPFLGNVLTF.

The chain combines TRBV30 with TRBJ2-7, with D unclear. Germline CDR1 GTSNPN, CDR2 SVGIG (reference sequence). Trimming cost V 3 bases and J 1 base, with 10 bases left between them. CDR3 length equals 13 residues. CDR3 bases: TGTGCCTGGAGAGAGAAGGGTTCCTACGAGCAGTACTTC. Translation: CAWREKGSYEQYF.

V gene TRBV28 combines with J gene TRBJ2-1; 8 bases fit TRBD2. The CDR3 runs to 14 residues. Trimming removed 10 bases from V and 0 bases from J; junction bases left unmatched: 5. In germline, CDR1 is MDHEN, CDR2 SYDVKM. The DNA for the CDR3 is TGTGCCACCTTAGCGGGAAGCTCCTACAATGAGCAGTTCTTC. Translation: CATLAGSSYNEQFF.